What follows is one T cell receptor beta chain and its context. As yet, its antigen is unknown. Trimming cost V 3 bases and J 5 bases, with 14 bases left between them. This CDR3 has 15 residues. Germline V lookup: CDR1 SGHTA, CDR2 FQGNSA. The data belong to a study of tissue T cells after allogeneic stem cell transplantation. As for the study in general: Before transplant, recipient-origin PBMCs were collected in about 5 GVHD patients. Where cell numbers permitted, CD3+ T cells were sorted from preserved blood and marrow. Study-wide results and caveats: Within patients, tissue anatomy strongly shaped TCR repertoire composition.

TCRbeta CDR3 was sequenced at survey depth with template counts. Repertoires were generated with immunoSEQ multiplex PCR, while TCRdb's copy carries only in-frame clones and drops some. The sample consists of about 43,000 clones, more than 90% of them appearing once. The TCR sequence derives from a woman between 35 and 75 years old who later had graft-versus-host disease after an allogeneic stem cell transplant. V gene TRBV7-2 combines with J gene TRBJ2-1; D is possibly TRBD2 (6 bases). Sequenced here: blood, sampled before transplantation. CDR3 residues: CASSFAGTSNNEQFF. CDR3 nucleotides: TGTGCCAGCAGCTTCGCCGGGACTTCCAACAATGAGCAGTTCTTC.